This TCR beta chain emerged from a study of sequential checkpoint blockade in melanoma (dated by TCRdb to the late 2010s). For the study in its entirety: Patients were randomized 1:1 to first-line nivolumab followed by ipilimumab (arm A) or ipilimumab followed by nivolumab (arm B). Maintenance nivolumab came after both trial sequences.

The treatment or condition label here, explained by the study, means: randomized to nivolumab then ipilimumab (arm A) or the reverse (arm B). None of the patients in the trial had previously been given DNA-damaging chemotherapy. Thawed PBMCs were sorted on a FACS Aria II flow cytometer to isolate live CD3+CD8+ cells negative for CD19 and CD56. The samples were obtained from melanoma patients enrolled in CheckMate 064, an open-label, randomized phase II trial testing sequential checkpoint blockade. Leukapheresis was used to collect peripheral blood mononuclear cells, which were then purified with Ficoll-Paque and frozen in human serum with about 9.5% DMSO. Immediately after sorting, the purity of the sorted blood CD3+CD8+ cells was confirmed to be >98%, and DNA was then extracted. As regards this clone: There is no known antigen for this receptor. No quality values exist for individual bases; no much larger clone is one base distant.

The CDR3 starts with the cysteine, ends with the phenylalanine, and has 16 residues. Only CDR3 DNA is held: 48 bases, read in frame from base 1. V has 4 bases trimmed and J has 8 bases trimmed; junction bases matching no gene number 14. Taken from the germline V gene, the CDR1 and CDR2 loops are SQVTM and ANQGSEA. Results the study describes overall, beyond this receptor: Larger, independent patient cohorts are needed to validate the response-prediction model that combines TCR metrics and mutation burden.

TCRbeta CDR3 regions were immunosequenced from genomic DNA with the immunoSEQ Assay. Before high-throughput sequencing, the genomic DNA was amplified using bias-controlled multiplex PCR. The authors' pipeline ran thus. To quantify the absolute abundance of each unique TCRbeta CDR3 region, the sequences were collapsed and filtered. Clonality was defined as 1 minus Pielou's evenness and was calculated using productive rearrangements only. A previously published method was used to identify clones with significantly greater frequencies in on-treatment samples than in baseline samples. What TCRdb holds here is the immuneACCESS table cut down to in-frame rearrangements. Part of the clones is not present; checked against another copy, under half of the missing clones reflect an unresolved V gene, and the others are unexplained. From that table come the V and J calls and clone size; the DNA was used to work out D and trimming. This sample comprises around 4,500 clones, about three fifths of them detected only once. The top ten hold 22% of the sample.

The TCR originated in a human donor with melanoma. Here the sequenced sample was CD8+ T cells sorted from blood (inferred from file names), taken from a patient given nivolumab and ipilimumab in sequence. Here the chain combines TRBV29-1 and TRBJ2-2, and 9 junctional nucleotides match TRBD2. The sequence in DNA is TGCAGCGTTGTAAGGATTAGCGGGAGAATTAGGGGGGAGCTGTTTTTT. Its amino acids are CSVVRISGRIRGELFF.